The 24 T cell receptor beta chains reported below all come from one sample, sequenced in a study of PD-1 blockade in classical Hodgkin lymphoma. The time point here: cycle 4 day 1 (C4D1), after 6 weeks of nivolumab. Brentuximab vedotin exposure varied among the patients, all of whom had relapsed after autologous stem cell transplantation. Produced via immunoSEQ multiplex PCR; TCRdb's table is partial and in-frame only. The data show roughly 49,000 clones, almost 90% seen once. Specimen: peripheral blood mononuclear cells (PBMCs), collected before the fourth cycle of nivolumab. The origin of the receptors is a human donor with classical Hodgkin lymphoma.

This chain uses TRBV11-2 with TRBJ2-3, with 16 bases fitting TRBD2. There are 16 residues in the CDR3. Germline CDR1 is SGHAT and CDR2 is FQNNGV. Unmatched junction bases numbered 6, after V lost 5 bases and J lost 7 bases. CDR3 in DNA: TGTGCCAGCAGCACCACGGGACTAGCGGGAGGGAATACGCAGTATTTT. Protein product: CASSTTGLAGGNTQYF.

The CDR3 sequence: CASSLGLAGGYEQYF. In nucleotides, the CDR3 is TGTGCCAGCAGCTTAGGACTAGCGGGAGGATACGAGCAGTACTTC. The chain joins TRBV7-8 to TRBJ2-7; 13 nucleotides align to TRBD2. The J segment lost 4 bases and the V segment lost 1 base, leaving 1 base of the junction unmatched. The germline gives CDR1 SGHVS, CDR2 FQNEAQ. The CDR3 sequence is 15 residues long.

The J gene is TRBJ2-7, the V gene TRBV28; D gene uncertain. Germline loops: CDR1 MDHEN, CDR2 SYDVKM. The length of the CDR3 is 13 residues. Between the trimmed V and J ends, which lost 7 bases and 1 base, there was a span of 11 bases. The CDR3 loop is CASTKPNSYEQYF. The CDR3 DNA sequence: TGTGCCAGCACCAAACCCAATTCCTACGAGCAGTACTTC.

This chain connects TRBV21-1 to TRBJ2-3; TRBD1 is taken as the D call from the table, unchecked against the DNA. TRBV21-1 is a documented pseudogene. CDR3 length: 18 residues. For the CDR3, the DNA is TGTGCCAGCACCCCAGGACAGTCTACCCTGTGTAGCACAGATACGCAGTATTTT. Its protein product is CASTPGQSTLCSTDTQYF.

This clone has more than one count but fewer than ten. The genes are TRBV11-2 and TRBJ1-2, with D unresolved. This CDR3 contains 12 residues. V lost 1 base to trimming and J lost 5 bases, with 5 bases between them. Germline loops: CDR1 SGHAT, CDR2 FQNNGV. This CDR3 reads CASSLGGYGYTF. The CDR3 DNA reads TGTGCCAGCAGCTTAGGCGGTTATGGCTACACCTTC. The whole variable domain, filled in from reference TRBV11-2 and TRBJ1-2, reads EAGVAQSPRYKIIEKRQSVAFWCNPISGHATLYWYQQILGQGPKLLIQFQNNGVVDDSQLPKDRFSAERLKGVDSTLKIQPAKLEDSAVYLCASSLGGYGYTFGSGTRLTVV.

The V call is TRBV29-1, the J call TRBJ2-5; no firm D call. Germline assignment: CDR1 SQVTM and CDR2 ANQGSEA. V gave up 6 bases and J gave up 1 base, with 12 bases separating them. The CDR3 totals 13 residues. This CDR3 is CSVTFRIQETQYF. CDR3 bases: TGCAGCGTAACCTTTCGGATCCAAGAGACCCAGTACTTC.

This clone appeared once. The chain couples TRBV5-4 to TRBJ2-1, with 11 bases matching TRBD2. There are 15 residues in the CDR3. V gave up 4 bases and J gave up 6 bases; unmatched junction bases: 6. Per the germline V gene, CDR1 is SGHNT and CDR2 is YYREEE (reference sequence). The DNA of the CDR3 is TGTGCCAGCAGCATAGCGGGAGGGTCTAGCAATGAGCAGTTCTTC. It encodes CASSIAGGSSNEQFF.

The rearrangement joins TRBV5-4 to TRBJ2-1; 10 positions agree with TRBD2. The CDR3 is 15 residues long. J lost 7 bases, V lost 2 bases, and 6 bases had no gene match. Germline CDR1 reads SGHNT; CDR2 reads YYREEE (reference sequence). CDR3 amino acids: CASSLPGLALNEQFF. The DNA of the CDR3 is TGTGCCAGCAGCTTACCGGGACTAGCGCTTAATGAGCAGTTCTTC.

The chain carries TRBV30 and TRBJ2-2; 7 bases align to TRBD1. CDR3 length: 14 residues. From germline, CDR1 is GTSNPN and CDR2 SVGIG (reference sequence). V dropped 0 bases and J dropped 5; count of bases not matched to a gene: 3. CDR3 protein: CAWSVRGQTGELFF. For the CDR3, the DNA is TGTGCCTGGAGTGTAAGGGGGCAGACCGGGGAGCTGTTTTTT.

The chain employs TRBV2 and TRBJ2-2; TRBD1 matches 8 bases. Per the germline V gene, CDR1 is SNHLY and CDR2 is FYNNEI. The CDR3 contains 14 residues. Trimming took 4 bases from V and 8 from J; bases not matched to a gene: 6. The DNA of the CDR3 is TGTGCCAGCAGTGGGACAGGGTATGGTGGGGAGCTGTTTTTT. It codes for CASSGTGYGGELFF.

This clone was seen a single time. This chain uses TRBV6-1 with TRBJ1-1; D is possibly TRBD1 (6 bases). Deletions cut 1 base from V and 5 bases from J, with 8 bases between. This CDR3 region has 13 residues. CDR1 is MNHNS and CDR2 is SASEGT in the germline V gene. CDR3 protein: CASSEDRDTEAFF. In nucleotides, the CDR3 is TGTGCCAGCAGTGAAGACAGGGATACTGAAGCTTTCTTT.

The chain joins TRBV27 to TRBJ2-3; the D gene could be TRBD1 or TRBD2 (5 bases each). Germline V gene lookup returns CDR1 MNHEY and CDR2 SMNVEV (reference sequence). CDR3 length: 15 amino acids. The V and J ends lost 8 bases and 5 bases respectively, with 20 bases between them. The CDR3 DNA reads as TGTGCCAGCCGCCCGGGGCGGTTAGTAGGAGATACGCAGTATTTT. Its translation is CASRPGRLVGDTQYF.

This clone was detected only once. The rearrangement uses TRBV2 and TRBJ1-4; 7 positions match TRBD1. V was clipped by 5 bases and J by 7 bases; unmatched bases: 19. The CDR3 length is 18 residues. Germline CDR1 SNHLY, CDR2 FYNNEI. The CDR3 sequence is CASSTTGAPRPGIEKLFF. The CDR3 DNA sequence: TGTGCCAGCAGTACTACAGGGGCGCCCCGGCCAGGTATTGAAAAACTGTTTTTT.

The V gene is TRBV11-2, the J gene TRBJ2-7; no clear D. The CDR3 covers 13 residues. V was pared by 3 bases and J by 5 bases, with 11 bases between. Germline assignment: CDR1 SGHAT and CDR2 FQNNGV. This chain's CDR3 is CASSFRPFDEQYF. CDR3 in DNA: TGTGCCAGCAGCTTCAGACCTTTTGACGAGCAGTACTTC.

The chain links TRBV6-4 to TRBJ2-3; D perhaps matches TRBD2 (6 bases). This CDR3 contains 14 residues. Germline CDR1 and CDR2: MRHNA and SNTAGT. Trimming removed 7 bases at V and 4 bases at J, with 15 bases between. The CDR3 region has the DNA TGTGCCAGCATACCCCGGGAGAGTCCAGATACGCAGTATTTT. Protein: CASIPRESPDTQYF.

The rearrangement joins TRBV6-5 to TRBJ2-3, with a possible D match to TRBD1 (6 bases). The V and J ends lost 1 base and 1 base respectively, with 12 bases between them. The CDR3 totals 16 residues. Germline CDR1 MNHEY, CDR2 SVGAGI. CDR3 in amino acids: CASSYWNRECTDTQYF. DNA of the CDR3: TGTGCCAGCAGTTACTGGAACAGGGAATGCACAGATACGCAGTATTTT.

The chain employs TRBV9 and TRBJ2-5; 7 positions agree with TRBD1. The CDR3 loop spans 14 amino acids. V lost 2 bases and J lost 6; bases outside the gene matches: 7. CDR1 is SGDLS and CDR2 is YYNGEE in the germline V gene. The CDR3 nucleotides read TGTGCCAGCAGCGTGGATCACAGGGGACAGACCCAGTACTTC. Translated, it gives CASSVDHRGQTQYF.

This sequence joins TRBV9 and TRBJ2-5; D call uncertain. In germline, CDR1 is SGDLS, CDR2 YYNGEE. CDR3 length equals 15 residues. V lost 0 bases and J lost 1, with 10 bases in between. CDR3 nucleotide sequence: TGTGCCAGCAGCGTAGTGGGGATTCGCCAAGAGACCCAGTACTTC. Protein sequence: CASSVVGIRQETQYF.

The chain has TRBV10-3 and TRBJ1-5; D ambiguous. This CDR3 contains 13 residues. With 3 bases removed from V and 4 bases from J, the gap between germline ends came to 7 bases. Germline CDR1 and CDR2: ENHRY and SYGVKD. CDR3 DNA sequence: TGTGCCATCAGTGACGGGATAAATCAGCCCCAGCATTTT. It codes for CAISDGINQPQHF.

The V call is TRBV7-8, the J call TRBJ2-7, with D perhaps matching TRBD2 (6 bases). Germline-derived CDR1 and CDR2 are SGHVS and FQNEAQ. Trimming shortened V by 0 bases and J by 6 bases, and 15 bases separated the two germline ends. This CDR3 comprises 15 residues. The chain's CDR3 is CASSLARTGLPEQYF. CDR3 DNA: TGTGCCAGCAGCTTAGCGAGGACGGGACTTCCCGAGCAGTACTTC.

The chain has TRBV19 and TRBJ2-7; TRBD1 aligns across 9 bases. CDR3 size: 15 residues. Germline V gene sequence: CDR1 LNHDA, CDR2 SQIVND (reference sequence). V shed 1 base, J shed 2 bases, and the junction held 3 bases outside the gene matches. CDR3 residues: CASSIGTGVPYEQYF. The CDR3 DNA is TGTGCCAGTAGTATAGGGACAGGGGTACCCTACGAGCAGTACTTC. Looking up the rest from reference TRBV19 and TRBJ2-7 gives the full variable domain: DGGITQSPKYLFRKEGQNVTLSCEQNLNHDAMYWYRQDPGQGLRLIYYSQIVNDFQKGDIAEGYSVSREKKESFPLTVTSAQKNPTAFYLCASSIGTGVPYEQYFGPGTRLTVT.

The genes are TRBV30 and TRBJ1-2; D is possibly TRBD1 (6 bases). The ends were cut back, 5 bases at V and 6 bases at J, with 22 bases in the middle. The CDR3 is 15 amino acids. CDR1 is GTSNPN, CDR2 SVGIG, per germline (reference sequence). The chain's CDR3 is CAWGARGAYLDGYTF. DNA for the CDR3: TGTGCCTGGGGAGCCCGGGGGGCGTATTTGGATGGCTACACCTTC.

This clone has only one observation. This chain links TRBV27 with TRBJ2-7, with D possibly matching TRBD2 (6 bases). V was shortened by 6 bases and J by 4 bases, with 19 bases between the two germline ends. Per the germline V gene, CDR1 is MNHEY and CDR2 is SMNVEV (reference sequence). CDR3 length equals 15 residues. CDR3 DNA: TGTGCCAGCAGCAAACTCGGGACTCGGAAATACGAGCAGTACTTC. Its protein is CASSKLGTRKYEQYF.

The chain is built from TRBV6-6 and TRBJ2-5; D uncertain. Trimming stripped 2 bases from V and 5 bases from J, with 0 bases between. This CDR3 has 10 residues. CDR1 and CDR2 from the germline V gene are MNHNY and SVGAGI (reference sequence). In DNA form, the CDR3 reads TGTGCCAGCAGTTACGAGACCCAGTACTTC. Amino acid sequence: CASSYETQYF.